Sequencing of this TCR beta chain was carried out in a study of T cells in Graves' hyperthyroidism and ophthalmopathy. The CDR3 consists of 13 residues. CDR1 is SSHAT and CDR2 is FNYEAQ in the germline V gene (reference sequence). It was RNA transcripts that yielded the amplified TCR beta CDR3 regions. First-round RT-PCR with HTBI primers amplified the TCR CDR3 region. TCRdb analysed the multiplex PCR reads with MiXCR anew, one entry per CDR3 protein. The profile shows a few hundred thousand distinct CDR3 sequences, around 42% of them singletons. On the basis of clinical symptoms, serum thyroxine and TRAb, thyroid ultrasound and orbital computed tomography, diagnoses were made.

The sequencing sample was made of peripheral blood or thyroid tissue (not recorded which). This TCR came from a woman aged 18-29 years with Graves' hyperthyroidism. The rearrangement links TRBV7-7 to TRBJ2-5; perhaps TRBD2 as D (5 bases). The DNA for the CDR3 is TGTGCTGCATCGCGGGTGGGGCAAGAGACCCAGTACTTC. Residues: CAASRVGQETQYF.